The 13 T cell receptor beta chains given below trace back to one sample, sequenced in a study of graft-versus-host responses after intestinal transplantation. Intraepithelial and lamina propria lymphocytes were released after the graft tissue was processed. Only in-frame clones appear in the TCRdb table, and some are missing; sequencing was by immunoSEQ multiplex PCR. The repertoire consists of about 30,000 clones, with 60% to 85% occurring once and the leading ten covering just over 3%. Sequenced here: ileum tissue, sampled 98 days after intestinal transplantation. These receptors were obtained from a human patient who received an intestinal transplant, so some T cells may come from the graft donor.

V and J are TRBV6-6 and TRBJ2-2; D is perhaps TRBD1 (5 bases). The CDR3 has 15 residues. V was shortened by 5 bases and J by 1 base, with 11 bases between the two germline ends. From germline, CDR1 is MNHNY and CDR2 SVGAGI (reference sequence). The CDR3 nucleotides are TGTGCCAGCAGTCCCTCCGGACAGAACACCGGGGAGCTGTTTTTT. It encodes CASSPSGQNTGELFF.

The chain couples TRBV6-1 to TRBJ1-1; TRBD1 matches 8 bases. After removal of 2 bases from V and 3 bases from J, the junction contained 5 bases not matched to a gene. The CDR3 sequence is 15 residues long. The germline CDR1 and CDR2 sequences are MNHNS and SASEGT. The CDR3 DNA sequence: TGTGCCAGCAGTGAACGTGCGACAGGGGACACTGAAGCTTTCTTT. Translated, it gives CASSERATGDTEAFF.

This chain connects TRBV7-9 to TRBJ2-5; no reliable D call. The ends were cut back, 5 bases at V and 0 bases at J, with 10 bases in the middle. This CDR3 contains 14 residues. Per the germline V gene, CDR1 is SEHNR and CDR2 is FQNEAQ (reference sequence). The CDR3 sequence is CASSPPTDQETQYF. The CDR3 coding sequence is TGTGCCAGCAGCCCTCCCACGGACCAAGAGACCCAGTACTTC.

The chain uses TRBV7-9 and TRBJ2-5, with D uncertain. CDR1 is SEHNR and CDR2 is FQNEAQ in the germline V gene (reference sequence). This CDR3 is 14 amino acids long. The V end was cut by 1 base, the J end by 0 bases, with 6 bases between. The chain's CDR3 is CASSLDAYQETQYF. The CDR3 nucleotides read TGTGCCAGCAGCTTAGACGCCTACCAAGAGACCCAGTACTTC.

The chain couples TRBV19 to TRBJ2-6; 7 nucleotides match TRBD1. This CDR3 region has 17 residues. CDR1 is LNHDA and CDR2 is SQIVND in the germline V gene (reference sequence). V dropped 4 bases and J dropped 0; count of bases not matched to a gene: 6. The CDR3, as DNA: TGTGCCAGTAGTAGATGGACAGGCGCCTCTGGGGCCAACGTCCTGACTTTC. This sequence encodes CASSRWTGASGANVLTF.

The rearrangement joins TRBV5-1 to TRBJ2-5, with 9 bases fitting TRBD1. Per the germline V gene, CDR1 is SGHRS and CDR2 is YFSETQ. This CDR3 has 15 amino acids. The V gene end was trimmed by 4 bases and the J gene end by 4 bases; junction bases not matched to a gene: 8. CDR3 coding DNA: TGCGCCAGCAGCGGGAACAGGGGGCCTGGAGAGACCCAGTACTTC. Its translation is CASSGNRGPGETQYF.

The V and J genes are TRBV14 and TRBJ1-2; 11 nucleotides agree with TRBD1. Germline loops: CDR1 SGHDN, CDR2 FVKESK. Trimming removed 4 bases from V and 5 bases from J; junction bases left unmatched: 3. CDR3 length: 14 amino acids. Written as DNA, the CDR3 is TGTGCCAGCAGCCCCGGGACAGGGGGTTATGGCTACACCTTC. Translated, it gives CASSPGTGGYGYTF. Filled out from reference TRBV14 and TRBJ1-2, the complete variable domain reads EAGVTQFPSHSVIEKGQTVTLRCDPISGHDNLYWYRRVMGKEIKFLLHFVKESKQDESGMPNNRFLAERTGGTYSTLKVQPAELEDSGVYFCASSPGTGGYGYTFGSGTRLTVV.

The chain combines TRBV6-5 with TRBJ2-7; 7 positions match TRBD2. The CDR3 consists of 14 residues. Per the germline V gene, CDR1 is MNHEY and CDR2 is SVGAGI. J was trimmed by 2 bases and V by 5 bases; bases with no gene match: 6. For the CDR3, the DNA is TGTGCCAGCAGTAAAGGACTAGTAACCTACGAGCAGTACTTC. Protein product: CASSKGLVTYEQYF.

This clone was counted a few times. J is TRBJ2-2 and V is TRBV12-5, with a possible D match to TRBD1 (5 bases). This CDR3 has 14 residues. CDR1 and CDR2 (germline): LGHNT, FRNRAP. V was cut by 7 bases and J by 1 base, with 10 bases left in between. The CDR3 region has the DNA TGTGCTAGTGCCCCTCAGGGGAACACCGGGGAGCTGTTTTTT. Its translation is CASAPQGNTGELFF.

The J gene is TRBJ2-2, the V gene TRBV6-5; perhaps TRBD1 as D (6 bases). This CDR3 is 15 amino acids long. The V gene's germline CDR1 is MNHEY and CDR2 SVGAGI. The germline V and J ends were trimmed by 2 bases and 3 bases, with 10 bases remaining between them. The CDR3 is CASSYDRQDTGELFF. CDR3 coding DNA: TGTGCCAGCAGTTACGACAGACAGGACACCGGGGAGCTGTTTTTT.

The V and J genes are TRBV11-2 and TRBJ1-1; unclear D gene. V lost 5 bases and J lost 4, with 8 bases in between. The CDR3 sequence is 12 residues long. Germline V gives CDR1 SGHAT, CDR2 FQNNGV. The CDR3 DNA follows: TGTGCCAGCAGCCCCAGACTCACTGAAGCTTTCTTT. This encodes CASSPRLTEAFF.

This chain uses TRBV12-1 with TRBJ1-1. TRBV12-1 is assigned pseudogene status. The CDR3 loop spans 8 amino acids. The DNA of the CDR3 is TGTGCCAGCAGCGTAGCTTTCTTT. Its translation: CASSVAFF.

The CDR3 DNA follows: TGCAGCGTTTCCCAAAGAGGTGGGAACACTGAAGCTTTCTTT. It is translated as CSVSQRGGNTEAFF. The chain recombines TRBV29-1 with TRBJ1-1; D unresolved. Per the germline V gene, CDR1 is SQVTM and CDR2 is ANQGSEA. The CDR3 consists of 14 residues. Trimming cost V 5 bases and J 1 base, with 14 bases left between them.